Detailed here is one TCR beta chain. The target of this receptor is not known. Per-base quality was not reported, and no clone a single base away is much larger than it. The immunoSEQ Assay, a bias-controlled multiplex PCR, was used to amplify TCRbeta CDR3 regions from genomic DNA. The authors processed their data as follows. The number of nucleated cells in each sample was estimated by amplification of reference gene primers within the assay. To quantify the absolute abundance of each unique TCRbeta CDR3 rearrangement, sequence reads were collapsed and filtered. For each sample, productive Simpson clonality was calculated as the square root of Simpson's diversity index over productive rearrangements. TCRdb carries this immuneACCESS record with in-frame sequences only. Its versions omit some clonotypes, under half of them owing to an unresolved V gene in the studies checked, with the rest unexplained. V, J and clone size are taken as reported in that table, and D and trimming were inferred from the DNA itself. The sample records about 220,000 clones, about nine tenths of which are singletons. Of the sample, less than 4.5% is held by the ten largest clones.

From its cysteine to its phenylalanine, the CDR3 spans 14 amino acids. Only the CDR3 region is kept as DNA, spanning 42 bases read in frame from base 1. The germline ends are 9 bases apart after V is trimmed by 2 bases and J by 4 bases. CDR1 and CDR2, looked up from the germline V gene, are SGHTA and FQGNSA. Participants in the prospective study were enrolled through a virtual design, were aged roughly 18 to 95 years, and lived in 24 United States geographic areas. To assign participants to cohorts, the prospective study relied on clinical history that participants themselves reported in a screening survey and a study questionnaire. In the prospective study, mobile phlebotomists collected whole blood, serum and a nasopharyngeal or oropharyngeal swab from each participant. Participants in the prospective study had the option to provide additional blood draws and questionnaires over a roughly 2-month period. Prospective study blood samples were shipped either frozen or at room temperature before DNA extraction.

The data were obtained in a study of blood T cell repertoires in COVID-19 (TCRdb year 2020). Study-wide context: Samples covering the acute and convalescent phases of COVID-19 were provided by collaborators in the United States, Italy and Spain. Deeply sampled blood TCRbeta repertoires from subjects exposed to, actively infected with, or recovered from COVID-19 were included in the dataset. HLA class I and class II types, where available, came from metadata supplied by the sample provider rather than from assay-based typing. Nearly every sample came with metadata listing a de-identified subject ID, COVID-19 status, age in years and sex. The samples were drawn from the first 160 participants of the ongoing ImmuneRACE study and from 1,254 subjects provided by 6 global collaborators. The material from the prospective study consisted of cDNA or gDNA derived from T cells, B-cell-depleted T cells, or PBMCs. A freely available public database, intended as a resource for researchers studying the immune response to SARS-CoV-2, is where the repertoires were released.

What the authors observed across the whole study: Clinical and demographic metadata were provided uncurated, with the amount varying by source and participant.

The sequence was obtained from a woman aged 40 to 50 with acute COVID-19. Recombination connected TRBV7-2 to TRBJ2-1; a tentative D match to TRBD1 spans 6 bases. The sequenced sample consisted of PBMCs or T cells enriched from blood (not recorded which). The CDR3 here reads CASSLYRGYNEQFF. In nucleotides, the sequence is TGTGCCAGCAGCTTATATAGGGGGTACAATGAGCAGTTCTTC.